This TCR beta chain was captured in a study of cytomegalovirus exposure and HLA in healthy donors. The primer mix had 60 Vbeta and 13 Jbeta primers. The assay was immunoSEQ multiplex PCR, and TCRdb's table has in-frame clones only and misses some. The sample holds roughly 160,000 clones, 80% to 85% seen once. Germline-derived CDR1 and CDR2 are ENHRY and SYGVKD. V gave up 2 bases and J gave up 6 bases; unmatched junction bases: 3. The length of the CDR3 is 13 residues. This chain connects TRBV10-3 to TRBJ1-2, with 7 bases lining up with TRBD1. The sample comprised PBMCs. This TCR was sampled from a man younger than 40 in good health and CMV-seronegative. Here the CDR3 DNA reads TGTGCCATCAGTGAGGGACAGGCAAATGGCTACACCTTC. Translation gives CAISEGQANGYTF.